These 16 T cell receptor beta chains originate from one sample sequenced in a study of shared clonotypes between healthy human individuals. Naive CD8 cells lacked CD45RO, underwent positive selection for CCR7 and left out terminally differentiated effector memory CD45RA+ cells. Assay: immunoSEQ multiplex PCR; the TCRdb copy retains only in-frame clones and omits some. The sample contains about 2.2 million clones, around 93% of which appear only once. Sequenced material: naive CD8+ T cells from PBMCs. The receptors shown here come from a man aged 18 to 29 in good health. Some clones in this sample may be carry-over from other donors' samples.

The V and J genes are TRBV19 and TRBJ2-4; no clear D gene. The CDR3 has 8 residues. Trimming stripped 9 bases from V and 9 bases from J, with 3 bases between. Per the germline V gene, CDR1 is LNHDA and CDR2 is SQIVND (reference sequence). The CDR3 loop reads CARLIQYF. CDR3 DNA sequence: TGTGCCAGGCTCATTCAGTACTTC. The full variable domain, rest sourced from reference TRBV19 and TRBJ2-4, is DGGITQSPKYLFRKEGQNVTLSCEQNLNHDAMYWYRQDPGQGLRLIYYSQIVNDFQKGDIAEGYSVSREKKESFPLTVTSAQKNPTAFYLCARLIQYFGAGTRLSVL.

As concerns this clone: This CDR3 is also generated by other DNA sequences in the sample. This chain links TRBV27 with TRBJ2-1; D is undetermined. The V gene's germline CDR1 is MNHEY and CDR2 SMNVEV (reference sequence). Between the trimmed V and J ends, which lost 1 base and 7 bases, there was a span of 8 bases. The CDR3 runs to 13 residues. CDR3 nucleotides: TGTGCCAGCAGTTTATTTGGCGGAAATGAGCAGTTCTTC. The encoded protein is CASSLFGGNEQFF.

This chain joins TRBV11-2 and TRBJ2-3; possibly TRBD1 or TRBD2 for D (5 bases each). The V gene's germline CDR1 is SGHAT and CDR2 FQNNGV. Deletions cut 5 bases from V and 4 bases from J, with 16 bases between. This CDR3 is built from 15 residues. CDR3 loop: CASSPRVRDPDTQYF. CDR3 DNA: TGTGCCAGCAGCCCCAGGGTACGGGACCCAGATACGCAGTATTTT.

The chain links TRBV10-2 to TRBJ1-5; TRBD1 matches 8 bases. The germline V gene encodes CDR1 WSHSY and CDR2 SAAADI. The CDR3 is 15 residues long. The V segment lost 0 bases and the J segment 6 bases; nucleotides outside the gene matches: 4. The CDR3 DNA is TGCGCCAGCAGTGAGTCCACAACAGGGGGTCAGCCCCAGCATTTT. As protein: CASSESTTGGQPQHF.

J is TRBJ2-7 and V is TRBV7-3, with TRBD2 identical over 8 bases. Trimming took 1 base from V and 6 from J; bases not matched to a gene: 2. CDR1 is SGHTA and CDR2 is FQGTGA in the germline V gene. The CDR3 contains 13 residues. This CDR3 reads CASSLIAGPEQYF. The CDR3 nucleotides are TGTGCCAGCAGCTTAATAGCGGGGCCCGAGCAGTACTTC.

This rearrangement joins TRBV28 to TRBJ1-5; TRBD1 matches at 12 bases. The CDR3 totals 16 residues. V lost 7 bases, J lost 5 bases, and 9 bases stayed unmatched. The germline V gene encodes CDR1 MDHEN and CDR2 SYDVKM. In nucleotides, the CDR3 is TGTGCCAGCACCACAGGGACAGGGGGCGTTTATCAGCCCCAGCATTTT. It translates to CASTTGTGGVYQPQHF. The entire variable domain, with the rest obtained from reference TRBV28 and TRBJ1-5, is as follows: DVKVTQSSRYLVKRTGEKVFLECVQDMDHENMFWYRQDPGLGLRLIYFSYDVKMKEKGDIPEGYSVSREKKERFSLILESASTNQTSMYLCASTTGTGGVYQPQHFGDGTRLSIL.

This chain joins TRBV30 and TRBJ2-7; maybe TRBD2 (5 bases). Per germline, CDR1 GTSNPN and CDR2 SVGIG (reference sequence). The V end lost 2 bases, the J end lost 4 bases, and 12 bases lay between the germline ends. The CDR3 runs 13 residues. The CDR3 reads CAWSNRGFYEQYF. CDR3 in DNA: TGTGCCTGGAGTAATCGAGGGTTTTACGAGCAGTACTTC.

The gene calls are TRBV12-5 and TRBJ2-1; 10 bases fit TRBD1. The J segment lost 1 base and the V segment lost 2 bases, leaving 14 bases of the junction unmatched. Germline V lookup: CDR1 LGHNT, CDR2 FRNRAP. CDR3 length: 20 amino acids. CDR3 nucleotides: TGTGCTAGTGGTTTGTGGGGGACAGGGGTCGGAGCGGGATCCTACAATGAGCAGTTCTTC. It is translated as CASGLWGTGVGAGSYNEQFF.

With regard to this clone: The same CDR3 is also encoded by other DNA sequences in this sample. The CDR3, as DNA: TGTGCCAGCAGTTTTGGGGTTAGCTCCTACAATGAGCAGTTCTTC. Translation gives CASSFGVSSYNEQFF. J is TRBJ2-1 and V is TRBV27; the D is unclear. The CDR3 contains 15 residues. V dropped 3 bases and J dropped 0 bases, with 9 bases sitting between them. Germline values: CDR1 MNHEY, CDR2 SMNVEV (reference sequence).

This chain joins TRBV19 and TRBJ1-1, with 7 nucleotides matching TRBD1. Trimming removed 7 bases from V and 1 base from J; junction bases left unmatched: 6. Germline V gene lookup returns CDR1 LNHDA and CDR2 SQIVND (reference sequence). The CDR3 loop spans 14 amino acids. The CDR3 DNA follows: TGTGCCAGTAACCGGGACAGTAAGAACACTGAAGCTTTCTTT. Its protein is CASNRDSKNTEAFF.

V and J are TRBV7-9 and TRBJ2-7; D is ambiguous. The ends were cut back, 5 bases at V and 5 bases at J, with 16 bases in the middle. The length of the CDR3 is 14 residues. CDR1 is SEHNR, CDR2 FQNEAQ, per germline (reference sequence). The DNA of the CDR3 is TGTGCCAGCAGCACCACGCGTCTAGGTCACGAGCAGTACTTC. Protein sequence: CASSTTRLGHEQYF.

The chain is built from TRBV11-2 and TRBJ2-7, with 11 bases fitting TRBD1. The trim removed 4 bases at V and 4 bases at J, leaving 12 bases unmatched. Germline V gene lookup returns CDR1 SGHAT and CDR2 FQNNGV. This CDR3 contains 17 residues. The CDR3, as DNA: TGTGCCAGCAGCTCCTTCGGTCACGGGACAGGGGGGTACGAGCAGTACTTC. Translated, it gives CASSSFGHGTGGYEQYF.

This chain joins TRBV6-6 and TRBJ2-7, with a possible D match to TRBD2 (5 bases). This CDR3 is 14 amino acids long. Germline CDR1 and CDR2: MNHNY and SVGAGI (reference sequence). V was shortened by 11 bases and J by 0 bases, with 17 bases between the two germline ends. The CDR3 reads CAAGGQAYSYEQYF. The CDR3 DNA sequence: TGTGCCGCCGGCGGGCAGGCTTACTCCTACGAGCAGTACTTC.

V gene TRBV2 combines with J gene TRBJ2-5; no firm D call. Looked up from germline, CDR1 is SNHLY and CDR2 is FYNNEI. The V gene lost 6 bases and the J gene lost 2 bases, with 16 bases spanning the gap. The CDR3 spans 15 residues. Written as DNA, the CDR3 is TGTGCCAGCAGCAGAAATCTGCGACTTCAAGAGACCCAGTACTTC. This gives the protein CASSRNLRLQETQYF.

V usage is TRBV25-1 and J usage is TRBJ2-3; a possible D gene is TRBD1 (6 bases). Germline V gives CDR1 MGHDK, CDR2 SYGVNS. With 11 bases removed from V and 6 bases from J, the gap between germline ends came to 9 bases. The CDR3 totals 10 residues. The CDR3 protein is CAGGSDTQYF. In DNA, the CDR3 is TGTGCCGGGGGCTCGGATACGCAGTATTTT.

J is TRBJ2-7 and V is TRBV6-1, with 8 bases identical to TRBD2. The ends lost 1 base at V and 4 bases at J; junction bases unmatched: 9. CDR3 length equals 16 residues. CDR1 MNHNS and CDR2 SASEGT come from the germline V gene. CDR3 residues: CASSEGGAGAGYEQYF. The CDR3 DNA sequence: TGTGCCAGCAGTGAAGGGGGAGCGGGAGCAGGGTACGAGCAGTACTTC.